The rows below give T cell receptor beta chains drawn from one sample of a study of blood T cell repertoires in COVID-19. Sequencing used immunoSEQ multiplex PCR; TCRdb keeps in-frame clones, though not all of them. Of around 200,000 clones in the sample, over 80% were seen once. The source material was peripheral blood. These receptors originate from a woman aged 35 to 49 with COVID-19, enrolled during active disease. Each CDR3 is given with its conserved first and last residue. A D gene is named only where the DNA matches it firmly. Not every row has a clone size; where given, it reads once, few, many or a size class.

>.|TRBJ2-7|TRBV28|.
TGTGCCAGCAGACCCTCGGCGGGGACCTACGAGCAGTACTTC
CASRPSAGTYEQYF
>.|TRBJ1-5|TRBV2|.
TGTGCCAGTCTGGGGGCAGGGCAGCCCCAGCATTTT
CASLGAGQPQHF
>.|TRBJ1-5|TRBV20-1|.
TGCAGTGCTAGGTCAGGACAGCCCCAGCATTTT
CSARSGQPQHF
>.|TRBJ1-3|TRBV7-9|.
TGTGCCAGCAGCGACTCCCCGGGGGACTCTGGAAACACCATATATTTT
CASSDSPGDSGNTIYF
>.|TRBJ2-7|TRBV7-6|TRBD2
TGTGCCAGCAGCTTAGGACACTTTCGCACTAGCGGCTACGAGCAGTACTTC
CASSLGHFRTSGYEQYF
>.|TRBJ1-5|TRBV2|.
TGTGCCAGCACCAGGGAGCCCCAGCATTTT
CASTREPQHF
>few|TRBJ1-2|TRBV2|.
TGTGCCAGCAAACTTGTTAACTATGGCTACACCTTC
CASKLVNYGYTF
>.|TRBJ2-3|TRBV6-5|TRBD2
TGTGCCAGCGGGATGACTAGCGGGGGAGCAGATACGCAGTATTTT
CASGMTSGGADTQYF
>once|TRBJ2-7|TRBV19|.
TGTGCCAGTAGTGATCCGGACAACTACGAGCAGTACTTC
CASSDPDNYEQYF
>.|TRBJ1-5|TRBV6-5|TRBD1
TGTGCCAGCCTGGGGGACAGGAAAAATCAGCCCCAGCATTTT
CASLGDRKNQPQHF
>.|TRBJ1-2|TRBV7-8|TRBD1
TGTGCCAGCAGCAAAGAGGGTTGGGACAGCTATGGCTACACCTTC
CASSKEGWDSYGYTF
>.|TRBJ2-7|TRBV27|TRBD2
TGTGCCAGCAGAGGAGGCATGGTGGGGGGGGCCTACGAGCAGTACTTC
CASRGGMVGGAYEQYF
>.|TRBJ1-1|TRBV4-1|.
TGCGCCAGCAGCCCCACCCCTGGGCGGGCATCGACTACGAACACTGAAGCTTTCTTT
CASSPTPGRASTTNTEAFF
>.|TRBJ1-4|TRBV11-2|.
TGTGCCAGCCGTTTTCCAGGACAGCGTAATGAAAAACTGTTTTTT
CASRFPGQRNEKLFF
>.|TRBJ2-7|TRBV25-1|.
TGTGCCAGCAGCAGGATGAGCTCCTACGAGCAGTACTTC
CASSRMSSYEQYF
>.|TRBJ2-2|TRBV29-1|TRBD2
TGCAGCGTCGGACTAGCGGGAGGCCGACGCGGGGAGCTGTTTTTT
CSVGLAGGRRGELFF
>.|TRBJ2-5|TRBV27|TRBD2
TGTGCCAGCACTCGGGTAGCGGGAGACAAGGAGACCCAGTACTTC
CASTRVAGDKETQYF
>.|TRBJ2-5|TRBV11-2|.
TGTGCCAGCAGCCAAACAGGGTCCCAAGAGACCCAGTACTTC
CASSQTGSQETQYF
>.|TRBJ1-4|TRBV29-1|.
TGCAGCGTTGGAGAGCGGTTGGCAGATGAAAAACTGTTTTTT
CSVGERLADEKLFF
>.|TRBJ2-5|TRBV28|.
TGTGCCAGCAGTACACCTGTCGGAGGGGTACAATTGGCCCAGTACTTC
CASSTPVGGVQLAQYF
>.|TRBJ2-1|TRBV29-1|TRBD1
TGCAGCGTTGTTCGGACAGGGGGACGGTCTGAGCAGTTCTTC
CSVVRTGGRSEQFF
>.|TRBJ2-5|TRBV27|TRBD2
TGTGCCAGCAGTTTATCGGGGGGGCTAGCGGGACTCCAAGAGACCCAGTACTTC
CASSLSGGLAGLQETQYF
>few|TRBJ1-5|TRBV7-2|.
TGTGCCAGCAGCTCTCGGGCGGCGGGGGGTCAGCCCCAGCATTTT
CASSSRAAGGQPQHF
>.|TRBJ1-2|TRBV6-5|.
TGTGCCAGCAGCCAAGGACCCCCTGCAGGGTATGGCTACACCTTC
CASSQGPPAGYGYTF
>few|TRBJ1-6|TRBV10-2|TRBD1
TGCGCCAGCAGTGAGGGGACAGGGTATTCACCCCTCCACTTT
CASSEGTGYSPLHF
>.|TRBJ1-1|TRBV2|.
TGTGCCAGCGTCAAGGCAGGGGCAACTGAAGCTTTCTTT
CASVKAGATEAFF
>.|TRBJ1-1|TRBV2|TRBD1
TGTGCCAGCAGGGGGACAGTTAACACTGAAGCTTTCTTT
CASRGTVNTEAFF